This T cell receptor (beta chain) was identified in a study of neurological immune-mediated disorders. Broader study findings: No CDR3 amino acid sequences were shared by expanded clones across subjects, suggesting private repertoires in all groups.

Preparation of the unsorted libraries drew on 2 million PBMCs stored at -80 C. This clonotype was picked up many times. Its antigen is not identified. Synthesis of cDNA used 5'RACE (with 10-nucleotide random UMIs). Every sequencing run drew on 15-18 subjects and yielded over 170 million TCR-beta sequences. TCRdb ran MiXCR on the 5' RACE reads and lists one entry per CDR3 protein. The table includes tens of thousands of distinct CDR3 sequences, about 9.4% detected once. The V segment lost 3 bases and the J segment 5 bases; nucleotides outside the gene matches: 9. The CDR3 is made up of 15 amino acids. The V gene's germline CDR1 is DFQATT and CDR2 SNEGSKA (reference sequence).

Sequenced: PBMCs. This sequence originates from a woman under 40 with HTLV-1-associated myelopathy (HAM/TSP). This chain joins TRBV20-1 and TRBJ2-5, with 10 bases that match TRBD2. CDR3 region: CSASPGSGGSETQYF. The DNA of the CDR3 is TGCAGTGCTAGCCCGGGTAGCGGGGGGTCGGAGACCCAGTACTTC.